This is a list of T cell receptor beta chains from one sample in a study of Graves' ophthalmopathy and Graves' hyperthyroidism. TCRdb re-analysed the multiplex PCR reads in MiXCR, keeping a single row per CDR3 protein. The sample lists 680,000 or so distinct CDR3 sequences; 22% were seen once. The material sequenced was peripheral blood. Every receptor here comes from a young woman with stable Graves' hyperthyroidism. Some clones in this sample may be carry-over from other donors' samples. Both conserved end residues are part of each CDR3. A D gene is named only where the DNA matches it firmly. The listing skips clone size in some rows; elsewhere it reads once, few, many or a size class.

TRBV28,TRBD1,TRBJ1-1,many,TGTGCCAGCAGACCCCCGACAGGGGGTGGAGCTGAAGCTTTCTTT,CASRPPTGGGAEAFF
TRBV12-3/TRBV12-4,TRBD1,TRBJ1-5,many,TGTGCCAGCAGTGGACAGGGCGGCAATCAGCCCCAGCATTTT,CASSGQGGNQPQHF
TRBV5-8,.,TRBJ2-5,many,TGTGCCAGCAGCTTGTGGCGGCAAGCTGGAGAGACCCAGTACTTC,CASSLWRQAGETQYF
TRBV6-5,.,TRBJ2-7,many,TGTGCCAGCAGTTATCCCGGGGGCTCCTACGAGCAGTACTTC,CASSYPGGSYEQYF
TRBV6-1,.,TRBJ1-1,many,TGTGCCAGCAGGAAGCCTGGACAGAACACTGAAGCTTTCTTT,CASRKPGQNTEAFF
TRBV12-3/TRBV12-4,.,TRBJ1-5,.,TGTGCCAGCAGTTTAGCCACGCCGGGTCATCAGCCCCAGCATTTT,CASSLATPGHQPQHF
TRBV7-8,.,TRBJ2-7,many,TGTGCCAGCAGCATCAGGGAAAATTACGAGCAGTACTTC,CASSIRENYEQYF
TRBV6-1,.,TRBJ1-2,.,TGTGCCAGCACTCTCGGACGGATGAACTATGGCTACACCTTC,CASTLGRMNYGYTF
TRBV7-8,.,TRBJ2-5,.,TGTGCCAGCAGCTTAGGACTCCGGGGGCCTCAAGAGACCCAGTACTTC,CASSLGLRGPQETQYF
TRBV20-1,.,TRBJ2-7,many,TGCAGTACCCCCGGGCAGCAGACAGGCGAGCAGTACTTC,CSTPGQQTGEQYF
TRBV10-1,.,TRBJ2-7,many,TGCGCCAGCAGTGAGTCCGGGTCCGACGAGCAGTACTTC,CASSESGSDEQYF
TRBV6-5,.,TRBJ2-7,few,TGTGCCAGCAGTTACCGCGGGGGCCTCCCCTACGAGCAGTACTTC,CASSYRGGLPYEQYF
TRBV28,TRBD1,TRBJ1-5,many,TGTGCCAGCAGTTCGCCTCAGGGGGGGAGTCAGCCCCAGCATTTT,CASSSPQGGSQPQHF
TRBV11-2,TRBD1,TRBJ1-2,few,TGTGCCAGCAGAAAAATACAGGGGCGACGAAATGGCTACACCTTC,CASRKIQGRRNGYTF
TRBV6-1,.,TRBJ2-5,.,TGTGCCAGCAGGCTAGCGACCCAAGAGACCCAGTACTTC,CASRLATQETQYF